The clone carrying this T cell receptor (beta chain) was counted ten times or more. Its antigen is undetermined. The sample is drawn from a study of naive and memory T cell subsets. The study's findings and limits: Naive repertoires, especially CD8, held a few larger clonotypes, possibly memory cells re-expressing CD45RA.

An equimolar mix of two oligonucleotides served as the beta constant-region primer for TRBC1 and TRBC2. Four rounds of PCR amplified the ligated cDNA using nested alpha and beta constant-region primers plus SP2. TCRdb reanalysed the UMI-ligation and nested PCR reads using MiXCR and keeps one entry per CDR3 protein. The data hold 150,000 or so distinct CDR3 sequences, with over 20% observed a single time. After the first PCR, alpha and beta chain libraries were processed separately. Four subsets defined by CD45RA and CD27 were sorted after CD3, CD4, CD8 and live/dead staining. This CDR3 has 14 residues. The germline CDR1 and CDR2 sequences are MNHNS and SASEGT. V was pared by 6 bases and J by 5 bases, with 15 bases between.

V usage is TRBV6-1 and J usage is TRBJ2-3, with D tentatively TRBD1 (6 bases). Sequences were obtained from naive CD4+ T cells from blood. This TCR was sampled from a human donor in good health. The CDR3 protein is CASSLITGLDTQYF. The CDR3, as DNA: TGTGCCAGCAGCCTCATCACAGGGTTAGATACGCAGTATTTT.